The text below deals with one T cell receptor beta chain. The source of the sample is a study of blood T cell repertoires in COVID-19. From germline, CDR1 is SGHKS and CDR2 YYEKEE (reference sequence). This CDR3 is 16 amino acids long. Trimming cost V 1 base and J 2 bases; bases outside gene matches: 2. The data were produced by immunoSEQ multiplex PCR, yet TCRdb's version contains in-frame clones alone and is incomplete. The sample has around 290,000 clones; roughly 90% are singletons. This chain joins TRBV5-5 and TRBJ2-1; 11 positions match TRBD2. The receptor's source is a woman in her 30s with COVID-19, enrolled during active disease. Sequenced: peripheral blood. CDR3 in amino acids: CASSLTSGSTYNEQFF. CDR3 in DNA: TGTGCCAGCAGCTTGACTAGCGGGAGCACCTACAATGAGCAGTTCTTC.